One and the same sample provided the 14 T cell receptor beta chains below, sequenced in a study of radiotherapy plus CTLA-4 blockade in lung cancer. Assay: immunoSEQ multiplex PCR; the TCRdb copy retains only in-frame clones and omits some. The sample includes about 120,000 clones, 85% to 90% of them seen just once. The source was peripheral blood, collected from a patient treated with radiotherapy plus ipilimumab. The receptors here all came from a human donor with non-small cell lung cancer that progressed on radiotherapy plus ipilimumab.

V gene TRBV5-1 combines with J gene TRBJ2-5; 11 bases match TRBD2. Germline V gives CDR1 SGHRS, CDR2 YFSETQ. This CDR3 has 14 residues. The junction had 4 bases not matched to a gene; V was cut back by 5 bases and J by 4 bases. The CDR3 nucleotides are TGCGCCAGCAGGGATAGCGGGAGGGTAGAGACCCAGTACTTC. Translation gives CASRDSGRVETQYF.

The V call is TRBV9, the J call TRBJ2-1, with 8 bases aligning to TRBD2. J gave up 9 bases and V 0 bases, and 14 bases lay outside the gene matches. The CDR3 runs 17 residues. CDR1 and CDR2 (germline): SGDLS, YYNGEE. CDR3 loop: CASSVGGNPSGSAEQFF. DNA for the CDR3: TGTGCCAGCAGCGTAGGCGGGAATCCGAGCGGGAGTGCTGAGCAGTTCTTC.

The chain employs TRBV5-1 and TRBJ2-2; possible D gene TRBD2, 5 bases. With 0 bases removed from V and 4 bases from J, the gap between germline ends came to 10 bases. The CDR3 runs 15 residues. Germline-derived CDR1 and CDR2 are SGHRS and YFSETQ. This CDR3 is CASSLAVATTGELFF. DNA of the CDR3: TGCGCCAGCAGCTTGGCAGTAGCGACCACCGGGGAGCTGTTTTTT. Filled out from reference TRBV5-1 and TRBJ2-2, the complete variable domain reads KAGVTQTPRYLIKTRGQQVTLSCSPISGHRSVSWYQQTPGQGLQFLFEYFSETQRNKGNFPGRFSGRQFSNSRSEMNVSTLELGDSALYLCASSLAVATTGELFFGEGSRLTVL.

This clone was observed a few times. The V gene is TRBV18, the J gene TRBJ1-1; D unclear. Trimming pared 3 bases from V and 6 bases from J, leaving 20 bases between. CDR1 is KGHSH and CDR2 is LQKENI in the germline V gene. The CDR3 covers 16 residues. The CDR3 here is CASSPLPQGIPSEAFF. The CDR3 DNA is TGTGCCAGCTCACCTCTACCTCAAGGTATCCCCTCTGAAGCTTTCTTT.

The chain joins TRBV9 to TRBJ2-3; 10 bases are shared with TRBD2. After removal of 1 base from V and 0 bases from J, the junction contained 17 bases not matched to a gene. Germline V gene data show CDR1 as SGDLS and CDR2 as YYNGEE. The CDR3 sequence is 21 residues long. CDR3 in DNA: TGTGCCAGCAGCGTACAGGTCCTAGCGGGAGACCCACCACTTAGCACAGATACGCAGTATTTT. Amino acid sequence: CASSVQVLAGDPPLSTDTQYF.

V gene TRBV30 combines with J gene TRBJ2-7, with TRBD1 matching over 9 bases. This CDR3 has 12 amino acids. Looked up from germline, CDR1 is GTSNPN and CDR2 is SVGIG (reference sequence). J was trimmed by 7 bases and V by 7 bases; bases with no gene match: 8. CDR3 amino acids: CAYRDREYEQYF. As DNA, the CDR3 is TGTGCCTACCGGGACAGGGAATATGAGCAGTACTTC.

On this clone itself: Germline and junction disagree at one end, which may indicate a read error. The chain recombines TRBV19 with TRBJ2-2; 10 nucleotides align to TRBD2. This CDR3 is 15 amino acids long. In germline, CDR1 is LNHDA, CDR2 SQIVND (reference sequence). CDR3 amino acids: CASRIAGGNTGELFF. DNA for the CDR3: TGTGCCAGTAGGATAGCGGGAGGAAACACCGGGGAGCTGTTTTTT.

Written as DNA, the CDR3 is TGTGCCAGCAACGGGGGGGCCAGCACTGAAGCTTTCTTT. This gives the protein CASNGGASTEAFF. The chain is built from TRBV27 and TRBJ1-1; D is possibly TRBD1 (6 bases). Germline V CDR1 and CDR2: MNHEY, SMNVEV (reference sequence). This CDR3 region has 13 residues. Trimming took off 7 bases at V and 4 bases at J, with 13 bases between the two ends.

This sequence joins TRBV7-3 and TRBJ2-3; 12 bases are shared with TRBD2. V lost 8 bases to trimming and J lost 0 bases; unmatched junction nucleotides: 21. The CDR3 consists of 21 residues. Germline-derived CDR1 and CDR2 are SGHTA and FQGTGA. In nucleotides, the CDR3 is TGTGCCAGCTATCCCTGGAGCGGACGGACTAGCGGGGCCTCTAGCACAGATACGCAGTATTTT. It codes for CASYPWSGRTSGASSTDTQYF.

The gene calls are TRBV6-5 and TRBJ2-7, with TRBD1 identical over 9 bases. Germline-derived CDR1 and CDR2 are MNHEY and SVGAGI. V trimming: 4 bases; J trimming: 6 bases; junction bases outside the gene matches: 7. This CDR3 spans 14 amino acids. CDR3 bases: TGTGCCAGCAGTTGGGGACAGGGCCCTTTCGAGCAGTACTTC. It specifies CASSWGQGPFEQYF.

The chain is built from TRBV30 and TRBJ2-5, with TRBD2 matching 10 bases. Per germline, CDR1 GTSNPN and CDR2 SVGIG (reference sequence). With 8 bases clipped from V and 1 base from J, the junction kept 4 bases outside the gene matches. This CDR3 region has 13 residues. The CDR3 sequence: CAQAGGPQETQYF. CDR3 nucleotide sequence: TGTGCCCAAGCGGGAGGGCCCCAAGAGACCCAGTACTTC.

The rearrangement links TRBV11-3 to TRBJ2-3, with D maybe TRBD2 (5 bases). This CDR3 has 14 amino acids. Between the trimmed V and J ends, which lost 5 bases and 3 bases, there was a span of 12 bases. Germline V gives CDR1 SGHNT, CDR2 YENEEA. DNA for the CDR3: TGTGCCAGCAGCCAGGAGGATCGAACAGATACGCAGTATTTT. Protein sequence: CASSQEDRTDTQYF.

The chain uses TRBV11-3 and TRBJ2-4; TRBD2 aligns across 7 bases. This CDR3 region has 15 residues. Trimming cost V 1 base and J 6 bases; bases outside gene matches: 6. Per germline, CDR1 SGHNT and CDR2 YENEEA. CDR3 bases: TGTGCCAGCAGCTTAGCCCCGGGGACTACAAACATTCAGTACTTC. It is translated as CASSLAPGTTNIQYF.

This rearrangement joins TRBV6-6 to TRBJ1-1; tentative D call: TRBD1 (5 bases). V lost 7 bases and J lost 1, with 7 bases in between. This CDR3 is built from 12 residues. CDR1 and CDR2 (germline): MNHNY, SVGAGI (reference sequence). The CDR3 loop is CASTTGNTEAFF. The CDR3 DNA reads TGTGCCAGCACTACAGGGAACACTGAAGCTTTCTTT.